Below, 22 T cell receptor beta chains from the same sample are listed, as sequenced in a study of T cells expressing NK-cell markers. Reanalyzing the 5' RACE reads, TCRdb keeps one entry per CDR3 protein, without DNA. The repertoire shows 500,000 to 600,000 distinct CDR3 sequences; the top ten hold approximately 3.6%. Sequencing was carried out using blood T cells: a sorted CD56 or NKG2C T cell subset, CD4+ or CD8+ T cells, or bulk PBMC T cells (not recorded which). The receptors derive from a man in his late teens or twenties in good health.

CDR3 sequence reads: CASSLSGGERDTQYF. The chain carries TRBV12-3 or TRBV12-4 and TRBJ2-3; the TCRdb call, TRBD1, lacks DNA for checking. The CDR3 is 15 amino acids.

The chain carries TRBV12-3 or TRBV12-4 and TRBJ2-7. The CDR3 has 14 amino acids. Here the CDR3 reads CASSFLGDPYEQYF.

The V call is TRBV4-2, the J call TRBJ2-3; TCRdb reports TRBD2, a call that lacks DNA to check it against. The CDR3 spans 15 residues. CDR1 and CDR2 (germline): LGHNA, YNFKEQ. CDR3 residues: CASSLTSGSPDTQYF.

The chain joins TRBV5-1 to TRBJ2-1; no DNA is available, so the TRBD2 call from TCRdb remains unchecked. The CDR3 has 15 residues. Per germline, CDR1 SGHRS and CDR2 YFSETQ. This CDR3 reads CASSTLALSYNEQFF.

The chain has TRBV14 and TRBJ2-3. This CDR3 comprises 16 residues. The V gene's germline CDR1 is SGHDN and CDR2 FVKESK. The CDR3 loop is CASSQEVKLITDTQYF.

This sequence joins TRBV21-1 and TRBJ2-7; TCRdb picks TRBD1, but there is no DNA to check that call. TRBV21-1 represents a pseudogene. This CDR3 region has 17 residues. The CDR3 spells CASSKPGPRGMKNEQYF.

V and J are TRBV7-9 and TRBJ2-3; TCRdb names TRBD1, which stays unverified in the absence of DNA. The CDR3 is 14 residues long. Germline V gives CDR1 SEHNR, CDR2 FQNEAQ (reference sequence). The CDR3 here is CAQLGTASTDTQYF.

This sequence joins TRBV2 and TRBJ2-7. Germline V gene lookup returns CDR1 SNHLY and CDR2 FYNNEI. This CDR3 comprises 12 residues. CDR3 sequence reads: CASRAIAHEQYF.

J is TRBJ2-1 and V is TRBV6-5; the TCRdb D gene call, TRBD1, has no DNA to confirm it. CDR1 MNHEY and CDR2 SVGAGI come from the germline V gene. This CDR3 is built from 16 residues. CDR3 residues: CASSYLGTRTHNEQFF.

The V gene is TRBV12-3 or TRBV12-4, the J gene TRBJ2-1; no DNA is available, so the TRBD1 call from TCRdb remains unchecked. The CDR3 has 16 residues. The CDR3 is CASSTYMGQGYNEQFF.

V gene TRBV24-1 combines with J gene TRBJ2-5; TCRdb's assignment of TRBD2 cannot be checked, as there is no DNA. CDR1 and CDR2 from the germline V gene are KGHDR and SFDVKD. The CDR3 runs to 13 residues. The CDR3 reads CATSDFKGETQYF.

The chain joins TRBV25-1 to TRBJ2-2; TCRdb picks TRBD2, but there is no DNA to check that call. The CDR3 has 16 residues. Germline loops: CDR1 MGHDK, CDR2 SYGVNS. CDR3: CASSELSGSNTGELFF.

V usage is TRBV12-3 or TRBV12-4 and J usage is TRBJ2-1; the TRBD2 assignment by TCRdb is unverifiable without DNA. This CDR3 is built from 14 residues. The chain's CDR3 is CASQSPGSRNEQFF.

This CDR3 reads CASSLAIGSPGGNTIYF. V and J are TRBV12-3 or TRBV12-4 and TRBJ1-3; TCRdb designates TRBD1, a call that cannot be tested without DNA. This CDR3 region has 17 residues.

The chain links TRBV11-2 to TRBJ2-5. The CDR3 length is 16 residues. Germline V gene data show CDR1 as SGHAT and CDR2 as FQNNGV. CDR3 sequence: CASSRQWEGFQETQYF.

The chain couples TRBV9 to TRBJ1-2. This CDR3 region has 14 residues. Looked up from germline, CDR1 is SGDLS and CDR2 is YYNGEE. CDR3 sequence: CASSVGNRREGYTF.

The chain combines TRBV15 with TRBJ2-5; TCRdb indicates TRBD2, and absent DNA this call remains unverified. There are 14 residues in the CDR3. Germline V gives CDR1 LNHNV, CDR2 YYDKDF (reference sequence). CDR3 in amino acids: CATSRDNGGETQYF.

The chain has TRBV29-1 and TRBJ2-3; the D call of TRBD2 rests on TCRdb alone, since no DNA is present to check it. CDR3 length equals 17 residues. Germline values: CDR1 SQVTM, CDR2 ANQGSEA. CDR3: CSVDPQFGGGSPDTQYF.

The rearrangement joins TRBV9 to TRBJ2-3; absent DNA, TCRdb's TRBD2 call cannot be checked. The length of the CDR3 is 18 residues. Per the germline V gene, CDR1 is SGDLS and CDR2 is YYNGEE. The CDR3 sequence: CASSPGVAGGRSTDTQYF.

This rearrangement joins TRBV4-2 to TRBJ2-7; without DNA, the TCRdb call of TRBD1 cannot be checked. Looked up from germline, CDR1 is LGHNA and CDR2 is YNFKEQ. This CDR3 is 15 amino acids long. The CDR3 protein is CASSQDGGSRYEQYF.

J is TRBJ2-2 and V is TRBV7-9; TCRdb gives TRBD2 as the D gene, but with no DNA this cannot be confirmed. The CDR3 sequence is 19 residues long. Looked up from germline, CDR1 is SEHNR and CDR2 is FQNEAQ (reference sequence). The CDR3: CASAFPSLASGRLTGELFF.

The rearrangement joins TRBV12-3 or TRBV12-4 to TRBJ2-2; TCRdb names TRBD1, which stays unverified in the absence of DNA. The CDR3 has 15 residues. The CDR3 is CASSSAGTNTGELFF.